The 5 T cell receptor beta chains reported below all come from one sample, sequenced in a study of Ad26.COV2.S vaccination and SARS-CoV-2 variants. Assay: immunoSEQ multiplex PCR; the TCRdb copy retains only in-frame clones and omits some. The sample yields about 480,000 clones, around 85% seen once. Treatment reported: around 19 received Ad26.COV2.S at low or high dose, single or two shots; several received placebo; per-sample allocation not given. Sampling occurred on day 63 after the first vaccine or placebo injection. The specimen was peripheral blood, collected in a trial of Ad26.COV2.S vaccine versus placebo. Receptors originate from a person between 18 and 65 years old who received the Ad26.COV2.S COVID-19 vaccine or a placebo.

This sequence joins TRBV28 and TRBJ2-7, with TRBD1 matching over 9 bases. The CDR3 loop spans 16 amino acids. The germline V gene encodes CDR1 MDHEN and CDR2 SYDVKM. The V and J ends lost 5 bases and 4 bases, in that order; junction bases with no gene match: 12. The CDR3 reads CASSQGQGPWGYEQYF. DNA for the CDR3: TGTGCCAGCAGTCAAGGACAGGGGCCTTGGGGGTACGAGCAGTACTTC.

The V gene is TRBV21-1, the J gene TRBJ2-7; TRBD1, as called in the table, went unchecked against the DNA. TRBV21-1 is shown as a pseudogene. The CDR3 has 14 residues. The CDR3 DNA follows: TGTGCCAGCAACGTGGGACAGGGATTCCACGAGCAGTACTTC. It translates to CASNVGQGFHEQYF.

The chain carries TRBV6-2 or TRBV6-3 and TRBJ1-2; 7 bases are a match to TRBD1. The CDR3 is 14 residues long. V gave up 2 bases and J gave up 8 bases; unmatched junction bases: 8. Germline V gives CDR1 MNHEY, CDR2 SVGEGT. The CDR3 region has the DNA TGTGCCAGCAGTTACGCGGGACAGAGCGAGGGCTACACCTTC. Protein product: CASSYAGQSEGYTF.

V and J are TRBV27 and TRBJ2-1; maybe TRBD1 (6 bases). Germline V lookup: CDR1 MNHEY, CDR2 SMNVEV (reference sequence). The CDR3 sequence is 13 residues long. V was trimmed by 6 bases and J by 7 bases, leaving 13 bases between them. CDR3 coding DNA: TGTGCCAGCAGACAGGGTGTCGCGAATGAGCAGTTCTTC. It codes for CASRQGVANEQFF.

This clone was detected only once. Here the CDR3 reads CAWSTGSGAEKLFF. The CDR3 DNA is TGTGCCTGGAGTACCGGGAGTGGAGCTGAAAAACTGTTTTTT. The gene calls are TRBV30 and TRBJ1-4, with D uncertain. The CDR3 runs to 14 residues. CDR1 and CDR2 from the germline V gene are GTSNPN and SVGIG (reference sequence). The V end was cut by 2 bases, the J end by 7 bases, with 14 bases between.